The 9 T cell receptor beta chains in this list originate from one sample, sequenced in a study of glioma-infiltrating T cells. Amplification of TCR alpha and beta CDR3 regions from RNA used iRepertoire nested multiplex PCR. TCRdb used MiXCR to reprocess the multiplex PCR reads, holding one entry per CDR3 protein. The profile covers roughly 350,000 distinct CDR3 sequences, with roughly two fifths appearing a single time and 12% taken by the ten largest. Sequenced material: glioma tissue, nonneoplastic brain tissue, or PBMCs (not recorded which). These receptors came from a human donor with low-grade glioma or glioblastoma, undergoing nonglioma brain surgery, or in good health (not recorded which).

This clonotype was detected a few times. The chain recombines TRBV20-1 with TRBJ2-5, with TRBD1 identical over 8 bases. CDR3 size: 21 residues. Germline V CDR1 and CDR2: DFQATT, SNEGSKA (reference sequence). The ends lost 4 bases at V and 2 bases at J; junction bases unmatched: 27. In nucleotides, the CDR3 is TGCAGTGCTAACGTGGGATCCGGAAGGACAGGGAGGAGGGGGCCACAAGAGACCCAGTACTTC. As protein: CSANVGSGRTGRRGPQETQYF.

This clonotype was counted between two and nine times. The CDR3 region has the DNA TGTGCCAGCAGCTTTTTGTTAGGGGGCAATGAGCAGTTCTTC. Its protein product is CASSFLLGGNEQFF. V is TRBV7-9 and J is TRBJ2-1; D might be TRBD1 (6 bases). The germline V gene has CDR1 SEHNR and CDR2 FQNEAQ (reference sequence). CDR3 length equals 14 residues. The germline V and J ends were trimmed by 3 bases and 6 bases, with 12 bases remaining between them.

This clonotype was seen a few times. This chain uses TRBV7-9 with TRBJ1-4; D is ambiguous. The CDR3 length is 15 residues. Trimming stripped 5 bases from V and 4 bases from J, with 14 bases between. CDR1 and CDR2 from the germline V gene are SEHNR and FQNEAQ (reference sequence). CDR3 bases: TGTGCCAGCAGCGGCCAGTGGCAGGATAATGAAAAACTGTTTTTT. This gives the protein CASSGQWQDNEKLFF.

This clonotype was observed a handful of times. The CDR3: CASSSTTGTAYEQYF. In DNA form, the CDR3 reads TGTGCCAGCAGCTCAACGACAGGGACAGCCTACGAGCAGTACTTC. The chain links TRBV4-2 to TRBJ2-7; 7 bases align to TRBD1. V lost 5 bases to trimming and J lost 2 bases; unmatched junction nucleotides: 9. This CDR3 is built from 15 residues. Germline V CDR1 and CDR2: LGHNA, YNFKEQ.

This chain links TRBV2 with TRBJ2-3, with a possible D match to TRBD2 (6 bases). V lost 7 bases and J 2 bases, leaving 13 bases between the germline ends. The germline gives CDR1 SNHLY, CDR2 FYNNEI. The CDR3 totals 14 residues. CDR3 nucleotide sequence: TGTGCCAGCAAATGGGAGGACCTCACAGATACGCAGTATTTT. Its protein is CASKWEDLTDTQYF.

This clonotype showed up many times. CDR3 in amino acids: CASSPYRVGTEAFF. In DNA, the CDR3 is TGTGCCAGCAGTCCGTACAGGGTAGGCACTGAAGCTTTCTTT. The chain couples TRBV28 to TRBJ1-1, with D possibly TRBD1 on 6 matching bases. Deletions cut 5 bases from V and 4 bases from J, with 14 bases between. The germline V gene has CDR1 MDHEN and CDR2 SYDVKM. The CDR3 runs 14 residues.

The gene calls are TRBV6-4 and TRBJ1-1; no clear D gene. The CDR3 is 16 residues long. Germline assignment: CDR1 MRHNA and CDR2 SNTAGT. Trimming cost V 6 bases and J 1 base, with 18 bases left between them. CDR3 sequence: CASSVGRSSANTEAFF. The CDR3 nucleotides read TGTGCCAGCAGCGTAGGGAGGAGCTCCGCGAACACTGAAGCTTTCTTT.

This chain uses TRBV7-9 with TRBJ1-2; no clear D gene. Looked up from germline, CDR1 is SEHNR and CDR2 is FQNEAQ (reference sequence). The V and J ends lost 0 bases and 6 bases respectively, with 8 bases between them. The CDR3 is made up of 13 amino acids. The CDR3 is CASSLAEADGYTF. The CDR3 DNA follows: TGTGCCAGCAGCTTAGCGGAGGCGGATGGCTACACCTTC.

This clonotype has just a few counts. CDR3 amino acids: CASTRGASGVMGTDTQYF. The CDR3 DNA sequence: TGTGCCAGCACCCGAGGTGCTAGCGGGGTGATGGGCACAGATACGCAGTATTTT. V usage is TRBV28 and J usage is TRBJ2-3; TRBD2 matches 9 bases. The CDR3 covers 18 residues. V gave up 7 bases and J gave up 1 base; unmatched junction bases: 15. Germline CDR1 is MDHEN and CDR2 is SYDVKM.